This T cell receptor beta chain was recorded in a study of T cell responses to AZD1222 COVID-19 vaccine. Sequenced by immunoSEQ multiplex PCR; TCRdb stores in-frame clones only, minus some. This table holds around 100,000 clones, around nine tenths found once. The V end lost 5 bases, the J end lost 8 bases, and 13 bases lay between the germline ends. The CDR3 is made up of 13 amino acids. The germline V gene has CDR1 SGHNT and CDR2 YENEEA. In this sample, this clone turned up once. The chain links TRBV11-3 to TRBJ2-1; D unclear. The receptor's source is an adult in good health. This specimen consisted of peripheral blood, obtained on day 0 of AZD1222 vaccination. CDR3 bases: TGTGCCAGCAGCCTTGGGGTTGTGGATGAGCAGTTCTTC. Residues: CASSLGVVDEQFF.